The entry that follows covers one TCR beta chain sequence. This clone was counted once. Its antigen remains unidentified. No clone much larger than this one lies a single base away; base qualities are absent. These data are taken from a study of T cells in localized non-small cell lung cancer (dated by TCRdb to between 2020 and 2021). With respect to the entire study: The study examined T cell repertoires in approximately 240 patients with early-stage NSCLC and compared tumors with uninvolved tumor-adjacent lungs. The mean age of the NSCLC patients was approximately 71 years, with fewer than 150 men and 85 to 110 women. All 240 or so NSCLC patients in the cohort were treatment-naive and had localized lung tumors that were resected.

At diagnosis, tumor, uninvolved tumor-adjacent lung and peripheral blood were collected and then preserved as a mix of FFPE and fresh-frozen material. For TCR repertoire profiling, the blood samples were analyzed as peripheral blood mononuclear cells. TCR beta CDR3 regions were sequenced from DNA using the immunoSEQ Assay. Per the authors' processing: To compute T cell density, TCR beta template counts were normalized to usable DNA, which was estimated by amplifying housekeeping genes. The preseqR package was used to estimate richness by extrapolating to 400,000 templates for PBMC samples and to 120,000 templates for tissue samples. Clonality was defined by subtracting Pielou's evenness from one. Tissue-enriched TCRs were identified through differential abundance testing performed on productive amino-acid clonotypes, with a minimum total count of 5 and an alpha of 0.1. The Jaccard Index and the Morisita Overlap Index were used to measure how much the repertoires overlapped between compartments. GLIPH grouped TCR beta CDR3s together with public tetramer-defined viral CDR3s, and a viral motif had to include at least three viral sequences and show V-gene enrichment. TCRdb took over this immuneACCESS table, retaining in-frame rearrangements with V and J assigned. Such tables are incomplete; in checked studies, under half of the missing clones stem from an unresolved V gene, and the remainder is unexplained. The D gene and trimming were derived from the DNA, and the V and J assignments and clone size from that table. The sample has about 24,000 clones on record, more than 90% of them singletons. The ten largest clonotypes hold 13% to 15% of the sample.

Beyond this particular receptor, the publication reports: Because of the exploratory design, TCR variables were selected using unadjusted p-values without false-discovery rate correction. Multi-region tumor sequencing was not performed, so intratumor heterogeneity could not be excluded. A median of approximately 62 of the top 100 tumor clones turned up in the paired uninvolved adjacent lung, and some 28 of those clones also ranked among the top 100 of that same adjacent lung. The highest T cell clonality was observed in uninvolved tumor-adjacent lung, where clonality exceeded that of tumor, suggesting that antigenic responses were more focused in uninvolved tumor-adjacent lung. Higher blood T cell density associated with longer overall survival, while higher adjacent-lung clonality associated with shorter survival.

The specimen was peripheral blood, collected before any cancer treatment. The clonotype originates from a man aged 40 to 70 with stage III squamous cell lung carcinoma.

The CDR3 loop reads CATSRELAVYNEQFF. The DNA sequence is as follows: TGTGCCACCAGCAGAGAACTAGCGGTTTACAATGAGCAGTTCTTC. The rearrangement combines TRBV15 with TRBJ2-1, with 8 bases aligning to TRBD2. From V the trimming removes 0 bases and from J it removes 4 bases, while the gene matches leave 2 bases of the junction unaccounted for. CDR1 and CDR2 are drawn from the germline V gene (reference sequence): LNHNV, YYDKDF. Spanning cysteine to phenylalanine, the CDR3 consists of 15 amino acids. The DNA shown is the 45-base CDR3, in frame from base 1. This CDR3, with the reference TRBV15 and TRBJ2-1 proteins standing in past its ends, gives the full variable domain DAMVIQNPRYQVTQFGKPVTLSCSQTLNHNVMYWYQQKSSQAPKLLFHYYDKDFNNEADTPDNFQSRRPNTSFCFLDIRSPGLGDTAMYLCATSRELAVYNEQFFGPGTRLTVL.